This TCR beta chain was recovered during a study of regulatory T cells in long-lasting Graves disease. Study-wide background: Positive TSH receptor antibodies alongside over 5 years of antithyroid drugs were what marked Graves' disease as persistent. Whole-study results and caveats: Persistent disease exhibited a predilection for TRBV28, TRBJ1-2 and TRBJ2-5. Relative to new patients (roughly 970), persistent patients exhibited greater sharing of public clonotypes (about 2,700).

This clonotype has at least ten counts. What it recognizes is unknown. Time point specified: persistent/refractory GD, antithyroid drugs over 5 years with positive TRAb. Preparation of the TCR library used RNA extracted from PBMCs. The patient group derived from an endocrinology department in Xi'an, China. V was pared by 6 bases and J by 0 bases, with 6 bases of the junction left unmatched. Looked up from germline, CDR1 is MNHEY and CDR2 is SMNVEV (reference sequence). CDR3 size: 15 residues. Library construction for TCR beta used iRepertoire HTBI primers and Arm-PCR of CDR3 regions. TCRdb redid the calling of the multiplex PCR reads with MiXCR, one entry per CDR3 protein. The data contain a few hundred thousand distinct CDR3 sequences, roughly 24% of them singletons.

This chain connects TRBV27 to TRBJ1-1, with 8 bases fitting TRBD1. The sequenced sample was peripheral blood mononuclear cells (PBMCs), obtained when the disease was refractory, from a patient treated with antithyroid drugs. The TCR was taken from a woman between 40 and 55 years old with Graves disease. The CDR3 DNA follows: TGTGCCAGCAGCAAAAGGACAGGGTTGAACACTGAAGCTTTCTTT. Translation gives CASSKRTGLNTEAFF.